Below are 9 T cell receptor beta chains sequenced from a single sample in a study of T-cell reconstitution after alpha-beta-depleted transplantation in children. The library targeted TCRbeta and was prepared with unique molecular identifiers. TCRdb ran MiXCR on the PCR reads and lists one entry per CDR3 protein. The table records approximately 500,000 distinct CDR3 sequences, roughly a quarter of them present only once. Specimen: PBMCs, collected before TCRalphabeta/CD19-depleted stem cell transplant. These receptors were taken from a boy younger than two with Wiskott-Aldrich syndrome, due to receive a stem cell transplant.

This clonotype was recorded a few times. This chain connects TRBV5-1 to TRBJ1-1; tentatively, D is TRBD1 (5 bases). In germline, CDR1 is SGHRS, CDR2 YFSETQ. The CDR3 has 13 amino acids. The V end was cut by 4 bases, the J end by 8 bases, with 15 bases between. The CDR3 DNA sequence: TGCGCCAGCAGCGGGCCCGGGACCGACGAAGCTTTCTTT. Translation gives CASSGPGTDEAFF.

This clonotype has only a few counts. The junction and the germline gene differ at one end; a read error may be behind it. The chain carries TRBV9 and TRBJ2-1; 11 bases are shared with TRBD2. Germline V gene lookup returns CDR1 SGDLS and CDR2 YYNGEE. The CDR3 runs 16 residues. The DNA for the CDR3 is TGTGCCAGCAGTGTAGCGGGAGGGCTTGTGAACAATGAGCAGTTCTTC. It yields the protein CASSVAGGLVNNEQFF.

This chain links TRBV6-1 with TRBJ2-1, with TRBD2 matching 10 bases. Germline V CDR1 and CDR2: MNHNS, SASEGT. V lost 7 bases to trimming and J lost 3 bases; unmatched junction nucleotides: 9. The CDR3 totals 16 residues. CDR3 nucleotide sequence: TGTGCCAGCACCTCAGGAACTAGCGGGAACTACAATGAGCAGTTCTTC. Translating it yields CASTSGTSGNYNEQFF.

The sample holds a few counts of this clonotype. The genes are TRBV12-3 or TRBV12-4 and TRBJ2-5; 8 bases agree with TRBD1. The CDR3 has 16 residues. V lost 3 bases to trimming and J lost 5 bases; unmatched junction nucleotides: 11. The chain's CDR3 is CASSFDRQGTLETQYF. The DNA of the CDR3 is TGTGCCAGCAGTTTCGACAGACAGGGGACCTTGGAGACCCAGTACTTC.

V is TRBV5-6 and J is TRBJ2-5, with unresolved D. The V end lost 0 bases, the J end lost 5 bases, and 11 bases lay between the germline ends. The CDR3 covers 14 residues. Germline V lookup: CDR1 SGHDT, CDR2 YYEEEE. The CDR3 loop is CASSLGVFGETQYF. The DNA of the CDR3 is TGTGCCAGCAGCTTGGGGGTATTTGGCGAGACCCAGTACTTC.

The CDR3 loop reads CSVRQGGNQPQHF. The CDR3, as DNA: TGCAGCGTGAGGCAGGGAGGGAATCAGCCCCAGCATTTT. V gene TRBV29-1 combines with J gene TRBJ1-5; a weak D match, TRBD1 (5 bases). V shed 6 bases and J shed 4 bases, with 13 bases lying between them. The germline V gene has CDR1 SQVTM and CDR2 ANQGSEA. The CDR3 sequence is 13 residues long. Full variable domain (remainder filled in from reference TRBV29-1 and TRBJ1-5): SAVISQKPSRDICQRGTSLTIQCQVDSQVTMMFWYRQQPGQSLTLIATANQGSEATYESGFVIDKFPISRPNLTFSTLTVSNMSPEDSSIYLCSVRQGGNQPQHFGDGTRLSIL.

Ten or more counts support this clonotype. Mismatch with germline at one junction end may stem from a read error. V is TRBV5-1 and J is TRBJ2-2, with TRBD2 matching 7 bases. CDR3 length: 14 amino acids. The germline gives CDR1 SGHRS, CDR2 YFSETQ. CDR3 residues: CASSLAGNTGELFF. CDR3 bases: TGTGCCAGCAGCTTAGCGGGGAACACCGGGGAGCTGTTTTTT.

This chain connects TRBV7-9 to TRBJ2-1; 12 nucleotides align to TRBD2. Germline V gene data show CDR1 as SEHNR and CDR2 as FQNEAQ (reference sequence). V was clipped by 0 bases and J by 16 bases; unmatched bases: 16. The CDR3 has 17 residues. The CDR3 DNA follows: TGTGCCAGCAGCTTAGCCCCCCTAGCGGGAGGGCACCGGAATACCTTCTTC. Its protein is CASSLAPLAGGHRNTFF.

This clonotype was recorded many times. This chain connects TRBV11-2 to TRBJ2-2; D unclear. Germline V gene data show CDR1 as SGHAT and CDR2 as FQNNGV. Trimming took off 3 bases at V and 3 bases at J, with 5 bases between the two ends. The CDR3 spans 13 residues. CDR3 in amino acids: CASSLTDTGELFF. DNA of the CDR3: TGTGCCAGCAGCTTGACCGACACCGGGGAGCTGTTTTTT.